This is a list of T cell receptor beta chains from one sample in a study of T cell responses to AZD1222 COVID-19 vaccine. Using immunoSEQ multiplex PCR, the repertoire was profiled, and TCRdb retains in-frame clones only, with some absent. This table holds roughly 120,000 clones, roughly 91% found once. The material was peripheral blood, obtained 28 days after the second AZD1222 dose. All receptors derive from an adult who received the AZD1222 COVID-19 vaccine. Each CDR3 is given with its conserved first and last residue. A D gene is named only where the DNA matches it firmly. Size is stated for part of the rows, as once, few or many counts, or as a class when the clone is expanded.

d_call | j_call | clone_size | v_call | cdr3_length | cdr3_nt | cdr3_aa
. | TRBJ2-7 | . | TRBV7-9 | 11 | TGTGCCTGGGGTGGGGGCAACGAGCAGTACTTC | CAWGGGNEQYF
. | TRBJ1-1 | . | TRBV7-9 | 15 | TGTGCCAGCAGCCCATGGGCCACGAGAAACACTGAAGCTTTCTTT | CASSPWATRNTEAFF
. | TRBJ1-1 | . | TRBV6-2/TRBV6-3 | 14 | TGTGCCAGCAGCGGGCACGTGAAGAACACTGAAGCTTTCTTT | CASSGHVKNTEAFF
TRBD1 | TRBJ1-1 | . | TRBV5-1 | 17 | TGCGCCAGCAGCTTGGTGGGACAGGGGGCGATAGGCACTGAAGCTTTCTTT | CASSLVGQGAIGTEAFF
. | TRBJ1-6 | . | TRBV2 | 14 | TGTGCCAGGACTGATAGCTCCTATAATTCACCCCTCCACTTT | CARTDSSYNSPLHF
. | TRBJ1-1 | . | TRBV7-8 | 16 | TGTGCCAGCAGCTTGACCCGTTGGGGACTGAACACTGAAGCTTTCTTT | CASSLTRWGLNTEAFF
. | TRBJ1-1 | . | TRBV4-2 | 14 | TGTGCCAGCAGCCAAGAAGTCCCTGGGTCTGAAGCTTTCTTT | CASSQEVPGSEAFF
TRBD1 | TRBJ1-1 | . | TRBV6-6 | 16 | TGTGCCAGCAGTCGTGGGACAGGGGGCGCTGGCACTGAAGCTTTCTTT | CASSRGTGGAGTEAFF
. | TRBJ2-2 | once | TRBV18 | 16 | TGTGCCAGCTCACCGACGGATCAAACGAACACCGGGGAGCTGTTTTTT | CASSPTDQTNTGELFF
. | TRBJ1-3 | few | TRBV5-1 | 16 | TGCGCCAGCAGCTTGTCGGGACGGAGCTCTGGAAACACCATATATTTT | CASSLSGRSSGNTIYF
. | TRBJ2-5 | once | TRBV6-5 | 16 | TGTGCCAGCAGTTACTCGAAAGTACCCCTTCAAGAGACCCAGTACTTC | CASSYSKVPLQETQYF
. | TRBJ1-1 | . | TRBV4-3 | 15 | TGCGCCAGCAGCCAAGATGGCAGGAGGAACACTGAAGCTTTCTTT | CASSQDGRRNTEAFF
. | TRBJ2-5 | . | TRBV4-2 | 13 | TGTGCCAGCAGCCAGGGACCGGGAGAGACCCAGTACTTC | CASSQGPGETQYF
. | TRBJ1-2 | once | TRBV4-1 | 14 | TGCGCCAGCAGCCAAACGACCCTCGTGGGGGGCTACACCTTC | CASSQTTLVGGYTF
TRBD2 | TRBJ2-1 | . | TRBV7-2 | 14 | TGTGCCAGCAGAAGCGGGAGGACGAACAATGAGCAGTTCTTC | CASRSGRTNNEQFF
. | TRBJ2-7 | . | TRBV7-9 | 13 | TGTGCCAGCAGCTTATTCCCCGCTCGGGAGCAGTACTTC | CASSLFPAREQYF
TRBD2 | TRBJ2-7 | . | TRBV28 | 15 | TGTGCCAGCAGTTCCATCCGACTAGCGCGTTACGAGCAGTACTTC | CASSSIRLARYEQYF
TRBD2 | TRBJ2-3 | once | TRBV7-2 | 18 | TGTGCCAGCAGCTTAGATTGGAGACTAGCGGGTTCTTCTGCATCCAAGAATTTT | CASSLDWRLAGSSASKNF
. | TRBJ1-5 | . | TRBV30 | 13 | TGTGCCTGGAGTGTAAGAGGGAATCAGCCCCAGCATTTT | CAWSVRGNQPQHF
. | TRBJ1-6 | . | TRBV11-2 | 13 | TGTGCCAGCAGCTTAGCCCTTTGGTCACCCCTCCACTTT | CASSLALWSPLHF
. | TRBJ2-2 | . | TRBV5-8 | 16 | TGTGCCAGCAGCTTGGAGGGAAGGGGATCGTCCGGGGAGCTGTTTTTT | CASSLEGRGSSGELFF
TRBD2 | TRBJ2-7 | . | TRBV7-2 | 16 | TGTGCCAGCAGCTTGGGACTAGCGGGAGTAGGCTACGAGCAGTACTTC | CASSLGLAGVGYEQYF
. | TRBJ1-4 | . | TRBV27 | 14 | TGTGCCAGCAGACCCGTAGGCTCGGGAGAAAAACTGTTTTTT | CASRPVGSGEKLFF
TRBD1 | TRBJ2-7 | . | TRBV9 | 15 | TGTGCCAGCAGCGTAGACGGGACAGGGACCTACGAGCAGTACTTC | CASSVDGTGTYEQYF
. | TRBJ2-1 | once | TRBV3-1/TRBV3-2 | 16 | TGTGCCAGCAGCCAAGATCACCCCCCAGGGTACAATGAGCAGTTCTTC | CASSQDHPPGYNEQFF
. | TRBJ2-2 | . | TRBV7-9 | 12 | TGTGCCAGCAGCTTACCGACCGGGGAGCTGTTTTTT | CASSLPTGELFF
. | TRBJ2-7 | . | TRBV5-1 | 15 | TGCGCCAGCAGCTTGGGGCAGGCGTCGTCCTACGAGCAGTACTTC | CASSLGQASSYEQYF
. | TRBJ2-7 | . | TRBV7-9 | 13 | TGTGCCAGCAACTACCGGGGAGGATACGAGCAGTACTTC | CASNYRGGYEQYF
TRBD1 | TRBJ1-1 | . | TRBV19 | 16 | TGTGCCAGTAGTCAACCGTGGACAGGGGCTGTGCCTGAAGCTTTCTTT | CASSQPWTGAVPEAFF
TRBD1 | TRBJ1-2 | . | TRBV19 | 17 | TGTGCCAGTAGCCCGTCCCGGGACAGGGGGCGGTTACGTGGCTACACCTTC | CASSPSRDRGRLRGYTF
TRBD1 | TRBJ2-5 | . | TRBV2 | 14 | TGTGCCAGCAAGAGGGACAGGGGGCGAGAGACCCAGTACTTC | CASKRDRGRETQYF
. | TRBJ2-7 | . | TRBV27 | 15 | TGTGCCAGCAGTTTAAAAGGGGGGGCAGGGTACGAGCAGTACTTC | CASSLKGGAGYEQYF
. | TRBJ1-1 | . | TRBV28 | 13 | TGTGCCAGCAGTTACGGACCGGACCTGGCGGCTTTCTTT | CASSYGPDLAAFF
TRBD1 | TRBJ2-7 | few | TRBV19 | 14 | TGTGCCAGTCGGGGGGACAGGGCGCCCTACGAGCAGTACTTC | CASRGDRAPYEQYF
. | TRBJ2-3 | . | TRBV6-1 | 16 | TGTGCCAGCAGTGAAGTCCGGGACTTTTACACAGATACGCAGTATTTT | CASSEVRDFYTDTQYF
. | TRBJ2-7 | . | TRBV5-6 | 14 | TGTGCCAGCAGCTTGGTGGCCCCTCCCTACGAGCAGTACTTC | CASSLVAPPYEQYF
. | TRBJ2-6 | . | TRBV5-5 | 14 | TGTGCCAGCAAACCTCCGGCTGGGGCCAACGTCCTGACTTTC | CASKPPAGANVLTF
. | TRBJ2-7 | few | TRBV28 | 12 | TGTGCCAGCAGTATCCAGGGGAGGCCGCAGTACTTC | CASSIQGRPQYF
. | TRBJ1-1 | . | TRBV2 | 14 | TGTGCCAGCAGTGAAAACAGCTGGGGGACTGAAGCTTTCTTT | CASSENSWGTEAFF
TRBD2 | TRBJ2-1 | few | TRBV2 | 16 | TGTGCCAGCAGTGCCCAGGGACTAGCTCTTTCCCATGAGCAGTTCTTC | CASSAQGLALSHEQFF
TRBD2 | TRBJ2-1 | . | TRBV11-3 | 15 | TGTGCCAGCAGCTTAGAGGTACTAGCGGGATTTGAGCAGTTCTTC | CASSLEVLAGFEQFF
TRBD2 | TRBJ2-1 | . | TRBV25-1 | 15 | TGTGCCAGCAGTGAATTGCCTAGCGGGGACAATGAGCAGTTCTTC | CASSELPSGDNEQFF
. | TRBJ2-2 | . | TRBV10-3 | 13 | TGTGCCATCAGCCCTCAGGGGACGGGGGAGCTGTTTTTT | CAISPQGTGELFF
. | TRBJ2-1 | . | TRBV7-3 | 14 | TGTGCCAGCAGCTTTGGGTCGGGGTTTGATGAGCAGTTCTTC | CASSFGSGFDEQFF
. | TRBJ1-2 | . | TRBV5-5 | 13 | TGTGCCAGCAGCCCCGATAGGGTTTATGGCTACACCTTC | CASSPDRVYGYTF
. | TRBJ1-3 | few | TRBV28 | 12 | TGTGCCAGTCGACAACCTGGAAACACCATATATTTT | CASRQPGNTIYF
. | TRBJ2-7 | . | TRBV5-1 | 15 | TGCGCCAGCAGCTTGGTGGGGGAGGCGGGTTACGAGCAGTACTTC | CASSLVGEAGYEQYF
. | TRBJ1-2 | . | TRBV19 | 16 | TGTGCCAGTAGTATAGATAGGAGGGGGGCCGACTATGGCTACACCTTC | CASSIDRRGADYGYTF
. | TRBJ2-7 | . | TRBV21-1 | 17 | TGTGCCAGCAGCTCGATAAGACTAGCGGGGGAGTCCTACGAGCAGTACTTC | CASSSIRLAGESYEQYF
TRBD1 | TRBJ2-7 | . | TRBV5-1 | 13 | TGCGCCAGCAGCGGACAGGGCCCCTACGAGCAGTACTTC | CASSGQGPYEQYF
. | TRBJ2-7 | . | TRBV12-3/TRBV12-4 | 13 | TGTGCCAGCAGTCCCCCGTGGGGCTACGAGCAGTACTTC | CASSPPWGYEQYF
. | TRBJ2-7 | . | TRBV21-1 | 13 | TGTGCCAGGCCGTTATTGATAGACTACGAGCAGTACTTC | CARPLLIDYEQYF
. | TRBJ1-2 | . | TRBV5-6 | 15 | TGTGCCAGCAGCTCAAAGCCGGGCCTGAACTATGGCTACACCTTC | CASSSKPGLNYGYTF
. | TRBJ2-3 | . | TRBV24-1 | 14 | TGTGCCACCGCCCTTGGGGGGAGCGATGATACGCAGTATTTT | CATALGGSDDTQYF
. | TRBJ1-1 | . | TRBV14 | 14 | TGTGCCAGCAGCCAAGTCGGTGCCCCACCCGAAGCTTTCTTT | CASSQVGAPPEAFF
. | TRBJ1-2 | . | TRBV30 | 13 | TGTGCCTGGAGTGTACTATCAGGGGTCTTGGGGACCTTC | CAWSVLSGVLGTF
. | TRBJ1-5 | once | TRBV2 | 12 | TGTGCCAGCGGTGGAGGCTATCAGCCCCAGCATTTT | CASGGGYQPQHF